This TCR beta chain was found in a study of cytomegalovirus exposure and HLA in healthy donors. Study-wide background: Membership in the Caucasian-associated ancestry cluster was found for around 85% of fewer than 450 genotyped donors. Study conclusions and caveats: A later look showed TCR association rates differing by HLA locus, highest for DRB1 and lowest for HLA-C. High specificity and sensitivity for cytomegalovirus status were reported for the classifier. V- and J-gene trimming in TCR beta was tied to a missense DCLRE1C variant by an analysis performed later.

Concerning this clone itself: Antigen: not known.

This PCR relied on a set of 60 Vbeta primers and 13 Jbeta primers. The assay was immunoSEQ multiplex PCR, and TCRdb's table has in-frame clones only and misses some. Among 170,000 or so clones listed, 70% to 85% were seen once. The CDR3 contains 14 residues. The J segment lost 5 bases and the V segment lost 7 bases, leaving 5 bases of the junction unmatched. CDR1 is SNHLY and CDR2 is FYNNEI in the germline V gene. This TCR derives from an older woman in good health and CMV-seropositive. Material for sequencing was PBMCs. This sequence joins TRBV2 and TRBJ2-2, with TRBD1 matching 9 bases. CDR3 protein: CASIRDRETGELFF. The DNA of the CDR3 is TGTGCCAGCATTCGGGACAGGGAGACCGGGGAGCTGTTTTTT.